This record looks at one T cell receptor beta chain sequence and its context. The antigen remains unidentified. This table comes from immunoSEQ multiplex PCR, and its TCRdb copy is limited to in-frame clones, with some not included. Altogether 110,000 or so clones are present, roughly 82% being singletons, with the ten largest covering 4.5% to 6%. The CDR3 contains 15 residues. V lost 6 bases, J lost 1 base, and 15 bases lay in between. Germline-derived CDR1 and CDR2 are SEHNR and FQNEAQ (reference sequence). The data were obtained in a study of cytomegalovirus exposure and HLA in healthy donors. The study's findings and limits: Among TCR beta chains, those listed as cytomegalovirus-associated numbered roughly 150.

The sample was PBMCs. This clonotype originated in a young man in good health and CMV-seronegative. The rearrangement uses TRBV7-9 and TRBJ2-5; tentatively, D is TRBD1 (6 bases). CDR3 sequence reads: CASSYTGQFQETQYF. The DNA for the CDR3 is TGTGCCAGCAGTTATACCGGACAGTTCCAAGAGACCCAGTACTTC.